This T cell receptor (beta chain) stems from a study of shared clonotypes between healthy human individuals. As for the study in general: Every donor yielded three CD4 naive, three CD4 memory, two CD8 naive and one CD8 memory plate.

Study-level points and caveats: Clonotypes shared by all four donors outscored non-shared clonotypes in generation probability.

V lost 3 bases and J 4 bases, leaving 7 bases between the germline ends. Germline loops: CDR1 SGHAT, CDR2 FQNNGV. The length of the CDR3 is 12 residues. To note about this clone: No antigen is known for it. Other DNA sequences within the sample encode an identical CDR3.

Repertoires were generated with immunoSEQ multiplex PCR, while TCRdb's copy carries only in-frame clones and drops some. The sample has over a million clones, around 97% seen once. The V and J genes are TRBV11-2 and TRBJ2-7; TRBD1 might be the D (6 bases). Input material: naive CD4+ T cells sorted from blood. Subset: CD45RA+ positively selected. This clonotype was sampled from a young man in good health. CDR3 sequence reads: CASSLQGYEQYF. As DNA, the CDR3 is TGTGCCAGCAGCTTGCAGGGGTACGAGCAGTACTTC. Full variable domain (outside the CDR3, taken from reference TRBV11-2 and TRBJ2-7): EAGVAQSPRYKIIEKRQSVAFWCNPISGHATLYWYQQILGQGPKLLIQFQNNGVVDDSQLPKDRFSAERLKGVDSTLKIQPAKLEDSAVYLCASSLQGYEQYFGPGTRLTVT.